The 6 T cell receptor beta chains listed next were all sequenced from one sample in a study of T cell repertoires in aging, cancer and after chemotherapy. Peripheral blood genomic DNA, not sorted cells or RNA, was the template. Multiplex touch-down PCR with TRB-A/B primers amplified rearranged V-D-J TRB sequences. TCRdb passed the multiplex PCR reads through MiXCR, listing each CDR3 protein once. The data contain about 4,900 distinct CDR3 sequences, about 36% of them seen just once; the ten biggest clones take up over 45%. Source material: blood. These receptors came from a human donor with a blood cancer.

By sample share, this clonotype is medium-sized (0.01 to 0.1%). The chain combines TRBV12-3 or TRBV12-4 with TRBJ2-6; no reliable D call. The CDR3 is 15 residues long. Trimming took off 1 base at V and 2 bases at J, with 6 bases between the two ends. DNA for the CDR3: TGTGCCAGCAGTTTAGGAGCAACTGGGGCCAACGTCCTGACTTTC. It yields the protein CASSLGATGANVLTF.

The rearrangement uses TRBV20-1 and TRBJ1-2; tentative D call: TRBD1 (5 bases). The V and J ends lost 3 bases and 1 base respectively, with 9 bases between them. The CDR3 sequence is 13 residues long. Germline CDR1 and CDR2: DFQATT and SNEGSKA (reference sequence). CDR3 amino acids: CSASWTLNYGYTF. DNA for the CDR3: TGCAGTGCTAGTTGGACACTTAACTATGGCTACACCTTC.

CDR3 loop: CASRPGQKDNYGYTF. For the CDR3, the DNA is TGTGCCAGCAGACCAGGACAGAAAGATAACTATGGCTACACCTTC. V gene TRBV12-3 or TRBV12-4 combines with J gene TRBJ1-2; possible D gene TRBD1, 6 bases. Trimming shortened V by 6 bases and J by 1 base, and 15 bases separated the two germline ends. The CDR3 is 15 residues long.

This clonotype was recorded a few times. The rearrangement links TRBV12-3 or TRBV12-4 to TRBJ1-1; 7 bases line up with TRBD1. CDR3 length: 16 residues. The trim removed 6 bases at V and 0 bases at J, leaving 10 bases unmatched. The DNA for the CDR3 is TGTGCCAGCAGCCATGACAGGGAATACCTGAACACTGAAGCTTTCTTT. This translates into CASSHDREYLNTEAFF.

The chain recombines TRBV5-1 with TRBJ2-2; D is perhaps TRBD2 (5 bases). V lost 6 bases and J 4 bases, leaving 19 bases between the germline ends. Germline V lookup: CDR1 SGHRS, CDR2 YFSETQ. The CDR3 totals 16 residues. The CDR3 coding sequence is TGCGCCAGCACATTTGACTACTCAACTCTCACCGGGGAGCTGTTTTTT. Translating it yields CASTFDYSTLTGELFF.

About this clonotype: Relative to the germline gene, one junction end is altered; a read error may explain this. The chain joins TRBV6-1 to TRBJ2-1, with 10 bases identical to TRBD1. This CDR3 region has 13 residues. Germline CDR1 and CDR2: MNHNS and SASEGT. For the CDR3, the DNA is TGCGCCAGCCAATCTGGGACAGGGGATGAGCAGTTCTTC. Translating gives CASQSGTGDEQFF.